The 16 T cell receptor beta chains reported below all come from one sample, sequenced in a study of T-cell reconstitution after alpha-beta-depleted transplantation in children. Unique molecular identifiers were incorporated into the prepared TCRbeta library. From the PCR reads, TCRdb called clonotypes with MiXCR, one entry per CDR3 protein. The sample lists roughly 220,000 distinct CDR3 sequences, 9.5% to 15% seen once, with roughly 2.6% in the top ten. Sequences were derived from PBMCs from the stem cell graft donor, sampled from the stem cell graft. These receptor sequences come from a human donor who donated a stem cell graft to a child with acute lymphoblastic leukemia.

This clonotype has a count of ten or more. V and J are TRBV20-1 and TRBJ2-1; 9 nucleotides line up with TRBD2. V was clipped by 3 bases and J by 10 bases; unmatched bases: 7. The CDR3 length is 13 residues. In germline, CDR1 is DFQATT, CDR2 SNEGSKA (reference sequence). The CDR3 spells CSARSLAGREQFF. The CDR3, as DNA: TGCAGTGCTAGGTCCCTAGCGGGAAGGGAGCAGTTCTTC.

This clonotype was found many times. The chain has TRBV6-2 or TRBV6-3 and TRBJ2-1, with D perhaps TRBD1 or TRBD2 (5 bases each). The V gene's germline CDR1 is MNHEY and CDR2 SVGEGT. CDR3 length: 16 amino acids. Trimming removed 6 bases at V and 2 bases at J, with 17 bases between. Here the CDR3 DNA reads TGTGCCAGCAGCCCACTATGGGGGAGCACCTACAATGAGCAGTTCTTC. Amino acids: CASSPLWGSTYNEQFF.

This clonotype was seen many times. DNA of the CDR3: TGTGCCAGCACCCCAGGGCCGGGTCGGGAGACTGGCTATGGCTACACCTTC. This sequence encodes CASTPGPGRETGYGYTF. The chain recombines TRBV9 with TRBJ1-2, with TRBD1 as a possible D gene (5 bases). The germline V and J ends were trimmed by 6 bases and 4 bases, with 25 bases remaining between them. There are 17 residues in the CDR3. CDR1 SGDLS and CDR2 YYNGEE come from the germline V gene.

This clonotype showed up many times. The gene calls are TRBV20-1 and TRBJ1-2; D perhaps matches TRBD1 (5 bases). Germline assignment: CDR1 DFQATT and CDR2 SNEGSKA (reference sequence). Trimming stripped 3 bases from V and 3 bases from J, with 11 bases between. The CDR3 sequence is 13 residues long. The CDR3 region is CSARGTADYGYTF. The CDR3 coding sequence is TGCAGTGCTAGGGGGACCGCCGACTATGGCTACACCTTC.

With respect to this clonotype: This sequence may be a read error, since a much larger clone differs from it by one base. J is TRBJ2-6 and V is TRBV10-3; a weak D match, TRBD1 (6 bases). Germline V gene lookup returns CDR1 ENHRY and CDR2 SYGVKD. The V and J ends lost 2 bases and 0 bases respectively, with 8 bases between them. The CDR3 covers 16 residues. The DNA of the CDR3 is TGTGCCATCAGTGAGACAGGGCACTCTGGGGCCAACGTCCTGACTTTC. Its protein is CAISETGHSGANVLTF.

This clonotype was seen only a few times. CDR3 nucleotide sequence: TGCGCCAGCAGCCTATTACAGGGGGATGGCTACACCTTC. It specifies CASSLLQGDGYTF. V and J are TRBV4-3 and TRBJ1-2; 8 bases match TRBD1. Germline lookup yields CDR1 LGHNA and CDR2 YSLEER. The V segment lost 4 bases and the J segment 6 bases; nucleotides outside the gene matches: 4. This CDR3 is built from 13 residues.

This clonotype was seen only a few times. The chain carries TRBV4-2 and TRBJ2-4, with D perhaps TRBD1 or TRBD2 (5 bases each). Germline loops: CDR1 LGHNA, CDR2 YNFKEQ. The CDR3 totals 17 residues. V shed 4 bases and J shed 0 bases, with 16 bases lying between them. The CDR3 spells CASSRPGTELAKNIQYF. The DNA for the CDR3 is TGTGCCAGCAGCCGACCCGGGACCGAATTAGCCAAAAACATTCAGTACTTC.

This clonotype was seen repeatedly, ten times or more. The CDR3 DNA follows: TGCAGCGTTGGGGGATGGGGCCTAGACGAGCAGTACTTC. Amino acids: CSVGGWGLDEQYF. The chain links TRBV29-1 to TRBJ2-7; TRBD1 is a possible D gene (5 bases). Trimming pared 4 bases from V and 5 bases from J, leaving 15 bases between. The germline CDR1 and CDR2 sequences are SQVTM and ANQGSEA. This CDR3 is built from 13 residues.

This clonotype was observed many times. This chain joins TRBV4-2 and TRBJ2-5; 7 bases align to TRBD2. The germline CDR1 and CDR2 sequences are LGHNA and YNFKEQ. This CDR3 spans 15 amino acids. V shed 0 bases and J 2 bases; nucleotides not matched to a gene: 3. The CDR3 spells CASSQDGGSQETQYF. The CDR3 coding sequence is TGTGCCAGCAGCCAAGACGGGGGGTCTCAAGAGACCCAGTACTTC.

A word on this clonotype: This may come from a read error, since a much larger clone is one base off. The chain uses TRBV29-1 and TRBJ2-7; 11 bases map to TRBD2. CDR3 length: 14 amino acids. Per germline, CDR1 SQVTM and CDR2 ANQGSEA. This chain's CDR3 is CSVGTSGSDYEEYF. The DNA of the CDR3 is TGCAGCGTGGGTACTAGCGGGAGTGATTACGAGGAGTACTTC.

In its sample, this clonotype was seen many times. This chain joins TRBV7-2 and TRBJ2-1; perhaps TRBD1 as D (6 bases). V shed 2 bases and J shed 12 bases, with 17 bases lying between them. CDR1 and CDR2 from the germline V gene are SGHTA and FQGNSA. The CDR3 spans 14 residues. The CDR3 DNA reads as TGTGCCAGCAGCTTACCCTGGGACGTCAGGGGGCAGTTCTTC. It is translated as CASSLPWDVRGQFF. Full variable domain (remainder filled in from reference TRBV7-2 and TRBJ2-1): GAGVSQSPSNKVTEKGKDVELRCDPISGHTALYWYRQSLGQGLEFLIYFQGNSAPDKSGLPSDRFSAERTGGSVSTLTIQRTQQEDSAVYLCASSLPWDVRGQFFGPGTRLTVL.

This clonotype appeared many times. This sequence joins TRBV28 and TRBJ2-1; a weak D match, TRBD2 (5 bases). Germline loops: CDR1 MDHEN, CDR2 SYDVKM. This CDR3 spans 12 amino acids. V was trimmed by 2 bases and J by 11 bases, leaving 10 bases between them. The CDR3 DNA reads as TGTGCCAGCAGTTTAGAGGGCCCTAAGCAGTTCTTC. Translation gives CASSLEGPKQFF. Supplemented by reference TRBV28 and TRBJ2-1, the full variable domain reads DVKVTQSSRYLVKRTGEKVFLECVQDMDHENMFWYRQDPGLGLRLIYFSYDVKMKEKGDIPEGYSVSREKKERFSLILESASTNQTSMYLCASSLEGPKQFFGPGTRLTVL.

Many counts were recorded for this clonotype. The rearrangement joins TRBV12-3 or TRBV12-4 to TRBJ2-2; perhaps TRBD2 as D (5 bases). Trimming cost V 4 bases and J 3 bases, with 9 bases left between them. The CDR3 extends over 14 amino acids. The CDR3 sequence is CASSYLRDTGELFF. CDR3 coding DNA: TGTGCCAGCAGTTACCTGAGGGACACCGGGGAGCTGTTTTTT.

This clonotype was picked up many times. The chain links TRBV29-1 to TRBJ2-4; TRBD1 agrees at 8 bases. Germline CDR1 SQVTM, CDR2 ANQGSEA. With 3 bases clipped from V and 8 bases from J, the junction kept 3 bases outside the gene matches. The CDR3 is 12 amino acids. DNA of the CDR3: TGCAGCGTTGAGTTGACAGGGGACATTCAGTACTTC. Encoded protein: CSVELTGDIQYF.

At least ten counts were recorded for this clonotype. The rearrangement uses TRBV9 and TRBJ2-2; D possibly corresponds to TRBD1 (6 bases). The CDR3 covers 16 residues. V was clipped by 0 bases and J by 0 bases, with 9 bases between them. Germline CDR1 reads SGDLS; CDR2 reads YYNGEE. The CDR3 sequence is CASSVDRDANTGELFF. CDR3 in DNA: TGTGCCAGCAGCGTAGACAGGGATGCGAACACCGGGGAGCTGTTTTTT. The full variable domain, completed using reference TRBV9 and TRBJ2-2, is DSGVTQTPKHLITATGQRVTLRCSPRSGDLSVYWYQQSLDQGLQFLIQYYNGEERAKGNILERFSAQQFPDLHSELNLSSLELGDSALYFCASSVDRDANTGELFFGEGSRLTVL.

The chain uses TRBV11-2 and TRBJ2-2, with D perhaps TRBD2 (5 bases). CDR3 length: 16 residues. CDR1 SGHAT and CDR2 FQNNGV come from the germline V gene. V gave up 0 bases and J gave up 4 bases, with 12 bases separating them. The DNA for the CDR3 is TGTGCCAGCAGCTTAGACGGGGTGGCCCTCACCGGGGAGCTGTTTTTT. Amino acid sequence: CASSLDGVALTGELFF.